This TCR beta chain appears in the sequencing data of a study of blood T cell repertoires in COVID-19 (TCRdb year 2020). About the full investigation: The collaborator samples originated in the United States, Italy and Spain and spanned the acute and convalescent phases of COVID-19. The repertoires were released in a freely available public database intended as a resource for research on the immune response to SARS-CoV-2. Where available, HLA class I and class II types were obtained from metadata supplied by the sample provider rather than from assay-based typing. Subjects who had been exposed to COVID-19, were actively infected with it, or had recovered from it provided the deeply sampled blood TCRbeta repertoires that made up the dataset. The samples were drawn from two sources: the first 160 participants of the ongoing ImmuneRACE study, and 1,200 or so subjects contributed by 6 global collaborators. Nearly every sample came with metadata listing a de-identified subject ID, COVID-19 status, age in years and sex. The prospective study material was composed of cDNA or gDNA derived from T cells, B-cell-depleted T cells, or PBMCs. What the research found in general, with its limitations: The quantity of clinical and demographic metadata differed by source and by participant and was supplied without curation.

One collaborating source in Seattle enrolled patients while the patients were actively infected and followed the patients over time throughout the course of disease. Whole blood was collected in K2EDTA tubes by collaborating institutions according to the institutions' own protocols. Collaborator samples were shipped for TCRbeta analysis as frozen whole blood, isolated PBMCs, or DNA extracted from either sample type. TCRbeta CDR3 regions were amplified from genomic DNA using the immunoSEQ Assay, a bias-controlled multiplex PCR. In the authors' own workflow: The number of nucleated cells in each sample was estimated by amplification of reference gene primers within the assay. Sequence reads were collapsed and filtered to measure the absolute abundance of every unique TCRbeta CDR3 rearrangement. For each sample, productive Simpson clonality was calculated by taking the square root of Simpson's diversity index across productive rearrangements. TCRdb obtained this table from immuneACCESS and retained in-frame rearrangements with V and J assigned. These tables miss some clones; where compared with another copy, unresolved V genes account for less than half of the shortfall, and the remainder is unexplained. V and J calls and clone size are given by that table; D and trimming were obtained from the DNA. The table for this sample lists fewer than 300,000 clones; approximately 93% of them were counted only once. Around 2% of the sample goes to the ten largest clones.

Worth noting for this clone: Its recognized antigen is unknown. No much larger clonotype is one base removed from it; base qualities were not supplied.

V is pruned by 4 bases and J by 2 bases, leaving 5 bases of the junction without a gene match. The CDR3 spans 14 residues, from the cysteine through the phenylalanine. Only CDR3 DNA is held: 42 bases, read in frame from base 1. Via the germline V gene (reference sequence), CDR1 is GTSNPN and CDR2 SVGIG. The V and J segments used are TRBV30 and TRBJ1-2; 9 central nucleotides agree with TRBD1. Sequenced sample: peripheral blood. This sequence was found in a woman aged 25 to 39 with COVID-19, enrolled during active disease. In nucleotides, the sequence is TGTGCCTGGATTTGGGGACAGGGCAACTATGGCTACACCTTC. It codes for CAWIWGQGNYGYTF.